What follows are 10 T cell receptor beta chains derived from one specimen sequenced in a study of Graves' ophthalmopathy and Graves' hyperthyroidism. RNA transcripts provided the template for amplifying TCR beta CDR3 regions. HTBI-primed first-round RT-PCR preceded second-round multiplex PCR. TCRdb fed the multiplex PCR reads into MiXCR, producing one record per CDR3 protein. The sample holds almost 400,000 distinct CDR3 sequences, approximately 20% seen once. Sequencing was performed on peripheral blood. Receptors were obtained from a young woman with Graves' ophthalmopathy.

This clonotype was counted many times. This sequence joins TRBV20-1 and TRBJ1-5; D perhaps matches TRBD1 (5 bases). Trimming took 6 bases from V and 4 from J, leaving 16 bases between them. This CDR3 spans 14 amino acids. CDR1 is DFQATT, CDR2 SNEGSKA, per germline (reference sequence). The CDR3 DNA is TGCAGTGCCTACAGGCGGCCAGGTAATCAGCCCCAGCATTTT. Protein sequence: CSAYRRPGNQPQHF.

In its sample, this clonotype was seen many times. V gene TRBV7-8 combines with J gene TRBJ2-5; unclear D gene. Per the germline V gene, CDR1 is SGHVS and CDR2 is FQNEAQ. V was trimmed by 1 base and J by 2 bases, leaving 11 bases between them. This CDR3 has 15 amino acids. CDR3 nucleotides: TGTGCCAGCAGCTTAGGGGCAGAACGACAAGAGACCCAGTACTTC. It codes for CASSLGAERQETQYF.

This clonotype was seen at least ten times. The CDR3 DNA reads as TGTGCCTGGAGTCGGGACAGTTCCTACGAGCAGTACTTC. This codes for CAWSRDSSYEQYF. This chain joins TRBV30 and TRBJ2-7, with 7 bases fitting TRBD1. CDR1 is GTSNPN and CDR2 is SVGIG in the germline V gene (reference sequence). V trimming: 2 bases; J trimming: 1 base; junction bases outside the gene matches: 2. The CDR3 extends over 13 amino acids.

This clonotype has a count of ten or more. The chain uses TRBV20-1 and TRBJ1-2; the match to TRBD1 covers 10 bases. Germline assignment: CDR1 DFQATT and CDR2 SNEGSKA (reference sequence). The V gene end was trimmed by 3 bases and the J gene end by 3 bases; junction bases not matched to a gene: 4. The CDR3 consists of 14 residues. The CDR3 loop is CSASHGTGDYGYTF. The CDR3, as DNA: TGCAGTGCTAGTCACGGGACAGGGGACTATGGCTACACCTTC.

This clonotype has ten or more counts. CDR3 nucleotides: TGTGCCAGTAGTATAGACGGACTAGCGGATACCTACGAGCAGTACTTC. Translated: CASSIDGLADTYEQYF. The rearrangement joins TRBV19 to TRBJ2-7; 10 nucleotides match TRBD2. This CDR3 region has 16 residues. The trim removed 0 bases at V and 2 bases at J, leaving 4 bases unmatched. Per the germline V gene, CDR1 is LNHDA and CDR2 is SQIVND (reference sequence). Supplemented by reference TRBV19 and TRBJ2-7, the full variable domain reads DGGITQSPKYLFRKEGQNVTLSCEQNLNHDAMYWYRQDPGQGLRLIYYSQIVNDFQKGDIAEGYSVSREKKESFPLTVTSAQKNPTAFYLCASSIDGLADTYEQYFGPGTRLTVT.

This clonotype was detected only a few times. The chain has TRBV12-3 or TRBV12-4 and TRBJ1-2; the D is unclear. CDR3 length: 14 amino acids. V dropped 7 bases and J dropped 0 bases, with 12 bases sitting between them. The CDR3 region is CASTVGRTNYGYTF. For the CDR3, the DNA is TGTGCCAGCACCGTCGGCCGTACTAACTATGGCTACACCTTC.

This clonotype has ten or more counts. The CDR3 coding sequence is TGTGCCAGCAGCCCAATACCGGGACAGGGGGCGCGGCCCTATGGCTACACCTTC. Its protein product is CASSPIPGQGARPYGYTF. The chain combines TRBV4-2 with TRBJ1-2, with 12 nucleotides matching TRBD1. The length of the CDR3 is 18 residues. Losses at the gene ends were 4 bases for V and 4 bases for J; bases not matched to a gene: 13. In germline, CDR1 is LGHNA, CDR2 YNFKEQ.

This clonotype was picked up many times. The junction shows a germline mismatch at one end, possibly a read error. V usage is TRBV2 and J usage is TRBJ1-1, with D perhaps matching TRBD1 (6 bases). The CDR3 loop spans 12 amino acids. CDR1 and CDR2 from the germline V gene are SNHLY and FYNNEI. CDR3 nucleotide sequence: TGTGCCAGCCGTGACAGGTACACTGAAGCTTTCTTT. As protein: CASRDRYTEAFF.

The sample holds many counts of this clonotype. The chain combines TRBV11-2 with TRBJ1-5; the D is unclear. Per germline, CDR1 SGHAT and CDR2 FQNNGV. Trimming removed 1 base from V and 8 bases from J, with 9 bases in between. The CDR3 sequence is 13 residues long. For the CDR3, the DNA is TGTGCCAGCAGCTTAGGGTCACGAGAGCCCCAGCATTTT. This codes for CASSLGSREPQHF.

There are many counts of this clonotype. This chain joins TRBV30 and TRBJ2-7, with TRBD1 identical over 9 bases. Trimming cost V 8 bases and J 1 base; bases outside gene matches: 12. The CDR3 covers 15 residues. Looked up from germline, CDR1 is GTSNPN and CDR2 is SVGIG (reference sequence). The chain's CDR3 is CAATGGWRISYEQYF. CDR3 DNA sequence: TGTGCCGCCACAGGGGGCTGGCGTATATCCTACGAGCAGTACTTC.